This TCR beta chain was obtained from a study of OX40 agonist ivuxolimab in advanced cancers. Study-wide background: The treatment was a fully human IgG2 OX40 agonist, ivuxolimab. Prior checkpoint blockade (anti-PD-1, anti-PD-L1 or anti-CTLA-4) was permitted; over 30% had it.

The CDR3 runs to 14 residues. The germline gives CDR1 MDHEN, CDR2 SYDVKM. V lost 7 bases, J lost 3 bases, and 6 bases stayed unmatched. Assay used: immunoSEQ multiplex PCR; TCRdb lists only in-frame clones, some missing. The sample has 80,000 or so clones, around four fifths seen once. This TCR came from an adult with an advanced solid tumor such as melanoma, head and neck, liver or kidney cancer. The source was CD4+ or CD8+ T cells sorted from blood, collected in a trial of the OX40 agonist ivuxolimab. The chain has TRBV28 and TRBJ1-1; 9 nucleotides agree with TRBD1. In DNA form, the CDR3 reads TGTGCCAGCAAAAGGACAGGGGAATACACTGAAGCTTTCTTT. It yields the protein CASKRTGEYTEAFF.